The source of this T cell receptor beta chain is a study of T cells in Graves' hyperthyroidism and ophthalmopathy. About the research overall: Peripheral blood was secured at the point of initial diagnosis, before any treatment. Study-wide findings and caveats: The majority of expanded thyroid clonotypes above 0.001 also appeared in blood.

Amplified TCR beta CDR3 regions derived from RNA transcripts. With the HTBI primer set, the TCR CDR3 went through a first round of RT-PCR. TCRdb re-derived calls from the multiplex PCR reads in MiXCR, one entry per CDR3 protein. Among around 800,000 distinct CDR3 sequences, 38% were seen once, and the ten largest hold 8% to 9%. V shed 3 bases and J shed 4 bases, with 12 bases lying between them. The CDR3 has 14 residues. This clonotype turned up a few times. Its target is unknown. The diagnostic basis comprised clinical symptoms, serum thyroxine and TRAb, thyroid ultrasound and orbital computed tomography.

This TCR derives from a man younger than 30 with Graves' hyperthyroidism. The chain is built from TRBV12-3 or TRBV12-4 and TRBJ2-5; D might be TRBD1 (5 bases). Material: blood. The CDR3 nucleotides are TGTGCCAGCAGTTTGAACCAGGGAAGAGAGACCCAGTACTTC. It is translated as CASSLNQGRETQYF.